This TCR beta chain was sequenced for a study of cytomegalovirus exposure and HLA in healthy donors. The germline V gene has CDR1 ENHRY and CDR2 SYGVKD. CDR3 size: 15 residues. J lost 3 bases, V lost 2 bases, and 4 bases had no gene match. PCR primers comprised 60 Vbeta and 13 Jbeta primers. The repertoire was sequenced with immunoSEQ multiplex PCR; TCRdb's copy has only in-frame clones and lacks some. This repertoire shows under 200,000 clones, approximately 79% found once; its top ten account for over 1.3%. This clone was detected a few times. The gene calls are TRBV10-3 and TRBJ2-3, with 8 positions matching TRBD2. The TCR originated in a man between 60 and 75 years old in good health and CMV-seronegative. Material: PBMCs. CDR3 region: CAISELGLGTDTQYF. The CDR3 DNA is TGTGCCATCAGTGAGCTGGGACTAGGGACAGATACGCAGTATTTT.